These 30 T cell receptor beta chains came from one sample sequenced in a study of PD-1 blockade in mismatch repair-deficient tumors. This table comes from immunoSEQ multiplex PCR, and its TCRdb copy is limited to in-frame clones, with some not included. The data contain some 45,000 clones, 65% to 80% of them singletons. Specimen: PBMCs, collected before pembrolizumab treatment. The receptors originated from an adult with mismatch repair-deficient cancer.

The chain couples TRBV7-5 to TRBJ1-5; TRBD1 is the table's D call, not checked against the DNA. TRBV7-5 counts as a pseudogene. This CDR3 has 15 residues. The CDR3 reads CARSLAQGADQPQHF. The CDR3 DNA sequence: TGTGCCAGAAGCTTAGCGCAGGGGGCGGATCAGCCCCAGCATTTT.

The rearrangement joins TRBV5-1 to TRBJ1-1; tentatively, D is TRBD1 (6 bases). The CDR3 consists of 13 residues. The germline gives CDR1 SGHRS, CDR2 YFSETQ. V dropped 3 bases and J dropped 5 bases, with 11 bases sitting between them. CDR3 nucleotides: TGCGCCAGCAGCTCTAGGGGGGGGACTGAAGCTTTCTTT. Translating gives CASSSRGGTEAFF.

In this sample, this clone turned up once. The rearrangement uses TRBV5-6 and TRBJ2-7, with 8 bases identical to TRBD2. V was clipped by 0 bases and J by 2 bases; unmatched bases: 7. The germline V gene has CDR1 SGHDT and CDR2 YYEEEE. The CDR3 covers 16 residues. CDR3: CASSLEGLASPYEQYF. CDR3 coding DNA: TGTGCCAGCAGCTTGGAAGGACTAGCCTCGCCCTACGAGCAGTACTTC.

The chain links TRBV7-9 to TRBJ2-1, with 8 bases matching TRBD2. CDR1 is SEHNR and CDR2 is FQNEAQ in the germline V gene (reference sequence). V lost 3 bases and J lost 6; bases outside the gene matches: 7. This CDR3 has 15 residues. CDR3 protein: CASSFGSGTPNEQFF. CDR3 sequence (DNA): TGTGCCAGCAGCTTTGGTAGCGGGACCCCCAATGAGCAGTTCTTC.

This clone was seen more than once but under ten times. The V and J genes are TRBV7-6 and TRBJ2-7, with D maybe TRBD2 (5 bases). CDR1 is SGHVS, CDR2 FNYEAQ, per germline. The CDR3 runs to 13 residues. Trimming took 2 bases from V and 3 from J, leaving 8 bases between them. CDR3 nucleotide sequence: TGTGCCAGCAGCTTATGGGAGAGCTACGAGCAGTACTTC. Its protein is CASSLWESYEQYF. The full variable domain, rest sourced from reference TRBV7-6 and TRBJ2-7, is GAGVSQSPRYKVTKRGQDVALRCDPISGHVSLYWYRQALGQGPEFLTYFNYEAQQDKSGLPNDRFSAERPEGSISTLTIQRTEQRDSAMYRCASSLWESYEQYFGPGTRLTVT.

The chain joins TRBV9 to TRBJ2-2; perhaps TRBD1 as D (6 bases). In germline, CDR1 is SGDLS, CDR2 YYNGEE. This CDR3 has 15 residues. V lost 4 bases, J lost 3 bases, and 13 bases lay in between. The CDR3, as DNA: TGTGCCAGCAGCCCCTCGGACAGCTACACCGGGGAGCTGTTTTTT. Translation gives CASSPSDSYTGELFF. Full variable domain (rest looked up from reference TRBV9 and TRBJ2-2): DSGVTQTPKHLITATGQRVTLRCSPRSGDLSVYWYQQSLDQGLQFLIQYYNGEERAKGNILERFSAQQFPDLHSELNLSSLELGDSALYFCASSPSDSYTGELFFGEGSRLTVL.

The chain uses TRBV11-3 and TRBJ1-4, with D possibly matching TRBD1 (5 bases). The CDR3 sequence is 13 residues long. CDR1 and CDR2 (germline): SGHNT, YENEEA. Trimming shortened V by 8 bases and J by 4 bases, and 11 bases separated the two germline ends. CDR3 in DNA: TGTGCCAGCGGGGCAACGTATAATGAAAAACTGTTTTTT. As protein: CASGATYNEKLFF.

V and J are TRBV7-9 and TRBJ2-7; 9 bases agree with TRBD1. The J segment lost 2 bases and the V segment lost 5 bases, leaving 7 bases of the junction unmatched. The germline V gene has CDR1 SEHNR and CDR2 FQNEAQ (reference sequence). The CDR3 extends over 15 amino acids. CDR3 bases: TGTGCCAGCAGCCGTGACAGGGGGATCCCCTACGAGCAGTACTTC. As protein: CASSRDRGIPYEQYF.

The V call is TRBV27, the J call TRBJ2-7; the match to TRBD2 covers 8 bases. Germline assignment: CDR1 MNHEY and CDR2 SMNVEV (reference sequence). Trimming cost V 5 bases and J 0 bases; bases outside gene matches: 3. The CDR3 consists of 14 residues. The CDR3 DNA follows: TGTGCCAGCAGTACTAGCGGAGGCTCCTACGAGCAGTACTTC. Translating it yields CASSTSGGSYEQYF.

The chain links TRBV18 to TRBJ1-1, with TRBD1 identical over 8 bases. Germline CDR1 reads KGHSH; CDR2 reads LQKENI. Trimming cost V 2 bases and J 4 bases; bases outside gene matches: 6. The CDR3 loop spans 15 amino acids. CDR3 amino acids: CASSPDRQGFTEAFF. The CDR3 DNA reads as TGTGCCAGCTCACCAGACAGACAGGGGTTCACTGAAGCTTTCTTT.

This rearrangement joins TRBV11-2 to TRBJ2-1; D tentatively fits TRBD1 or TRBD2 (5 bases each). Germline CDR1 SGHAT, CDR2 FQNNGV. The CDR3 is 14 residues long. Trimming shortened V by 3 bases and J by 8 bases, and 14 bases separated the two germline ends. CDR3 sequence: CASSLGVSSDEQFF. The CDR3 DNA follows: TGTGCCAGCAGCTTGGGGGTTTCATCGGATGAGCAGTTCTTC.

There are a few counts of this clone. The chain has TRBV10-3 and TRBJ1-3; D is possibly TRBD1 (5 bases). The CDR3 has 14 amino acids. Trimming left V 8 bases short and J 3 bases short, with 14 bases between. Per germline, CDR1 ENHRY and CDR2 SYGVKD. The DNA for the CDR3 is TGTGCCATCCGGGGAACAGGCGTTGGAAACACCATATATTTT. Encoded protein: CAIRGTGVGNTIYF.

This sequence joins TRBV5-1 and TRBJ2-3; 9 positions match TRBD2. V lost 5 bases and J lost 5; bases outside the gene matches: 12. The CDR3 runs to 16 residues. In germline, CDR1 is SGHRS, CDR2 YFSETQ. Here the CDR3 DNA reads TGCGCCAGCAGGGGCGGGGGGGCAGCGCTGAGAGATACGCAGTATTTT. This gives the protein CASRGGGAALRDTQYF.

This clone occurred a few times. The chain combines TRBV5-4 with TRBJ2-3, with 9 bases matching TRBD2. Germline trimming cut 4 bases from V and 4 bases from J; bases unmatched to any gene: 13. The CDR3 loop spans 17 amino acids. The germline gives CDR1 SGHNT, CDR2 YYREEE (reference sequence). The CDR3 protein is CASSPIDYAGGADTQYF. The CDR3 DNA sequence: TGTGCCAGCAGCCCTATTGACTACGCGGGAGGGGCAGATACGCAGTATTTT. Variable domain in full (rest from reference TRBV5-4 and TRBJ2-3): ETGVTQSPTHLIKTRGQQVTLRCSSQSGHNTVSWYQQALGQGPQFIFQYYREEENGRGNFPPRFSGLQFPNYSSELNVNALELDDSALYLCASSPIDYAGGADTQYFGPGTRLTVL.

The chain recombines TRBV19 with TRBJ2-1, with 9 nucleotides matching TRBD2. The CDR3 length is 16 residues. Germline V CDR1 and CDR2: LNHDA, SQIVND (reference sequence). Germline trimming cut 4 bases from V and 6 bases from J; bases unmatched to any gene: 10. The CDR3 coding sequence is TGTGCCAGTAGTAGGCCCTTACTAGCGGGTCGCAATGAGCAGTTCTTC. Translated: CASSRPLLAGRNEQFF.

The CDR3 region has the DNA TGTGCCAGCTCACCACAGAAATCGCAGGCCGGAGACACCATATATTTT. Translated, it gives CASSPQKSQAGDTIYF. The chain recombines TRBV18 with TRBJ1-3; D call uncertain. CDR1 KGHSH and CDR2 LQKENI come from the germline V gene. V lost 1 base and J 8 bases, leaving 18 bases between the germline ends. The CDR3 runs to 16 residues.

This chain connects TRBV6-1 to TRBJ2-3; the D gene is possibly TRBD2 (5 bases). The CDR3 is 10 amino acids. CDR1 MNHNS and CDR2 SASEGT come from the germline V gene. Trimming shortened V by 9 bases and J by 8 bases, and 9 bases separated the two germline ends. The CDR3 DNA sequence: TGTGCCAGTGGAGGAGGTACGCAGTATTTT. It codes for CASGGGTQYF.

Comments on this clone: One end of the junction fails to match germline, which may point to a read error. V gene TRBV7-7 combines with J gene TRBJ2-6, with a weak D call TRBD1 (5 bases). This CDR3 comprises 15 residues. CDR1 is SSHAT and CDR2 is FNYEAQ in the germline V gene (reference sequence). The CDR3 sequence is CASSLDSSGANVLTF. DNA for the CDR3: TGTGCTAGCAGCTTAGACAGCTCTGGGGCCAACGTCCTGACTTTC.

CDR3 sequence: CASSPSGTSGSGETQYF. The DNA for the CDR3 is TGCGCCAGCAGCCCGAGCGGGACTAGCGGGAGTGGAGAGACCCAGTACTTC. The chain is built from TRBV5-1 and TRBJ2-5; TRBD2 matches at 14 bases. CDR1 is SGHRS, CDR2 YFSETQ, per germline. J gave up 4 bases and V 4 bases, and 9 bases lay outside the gene matches. The CDR3 runs to 17 residues.

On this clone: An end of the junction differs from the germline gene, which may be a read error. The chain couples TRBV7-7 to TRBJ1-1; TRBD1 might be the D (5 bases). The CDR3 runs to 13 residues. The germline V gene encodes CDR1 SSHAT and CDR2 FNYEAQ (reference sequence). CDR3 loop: CASSKTVNTEAFF. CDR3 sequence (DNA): TGTGCTAGCAGCAAGACAGTGAACACTGAAGCTTTCTTT.

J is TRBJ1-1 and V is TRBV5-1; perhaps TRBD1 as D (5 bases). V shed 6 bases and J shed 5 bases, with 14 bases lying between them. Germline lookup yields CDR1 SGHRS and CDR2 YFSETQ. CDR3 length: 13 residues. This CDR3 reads CASNKGVETEAFF. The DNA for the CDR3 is TGCGCCAGCAACAAAGGGGTTGAGACTGAAGCTTTCTTT.

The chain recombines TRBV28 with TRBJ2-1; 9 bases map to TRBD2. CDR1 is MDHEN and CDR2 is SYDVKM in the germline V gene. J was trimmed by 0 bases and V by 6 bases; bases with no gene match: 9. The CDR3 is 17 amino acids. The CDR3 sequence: CASRGREGQSSYNEQFF. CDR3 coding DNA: TGTGCCAGCAGGGGGCGGGAGGGCCAAAGCTCCTACAATGAGCAGTTCTTC.

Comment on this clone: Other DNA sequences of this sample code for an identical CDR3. In DNA form, the CDR3 reads TGTGCCAGTAGTATAGGGGATCGGTCTGGCTACACCTTC. Translating gives CASSIGDRSGYTF. J is TRBJ1-2 and V is TRBV19; D is undetermined. The V end was cut by 1 base, the J end by 7 bases, with 10 bases between. Per germline, CDR1 LNHDA and CDR2 SQIVND (reference sequence). This CDR3 has 13 residues.

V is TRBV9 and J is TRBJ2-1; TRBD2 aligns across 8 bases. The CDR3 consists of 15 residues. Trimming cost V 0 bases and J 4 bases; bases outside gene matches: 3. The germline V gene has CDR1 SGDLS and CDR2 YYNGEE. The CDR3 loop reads CASSVAGGLYNEQFF. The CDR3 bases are TGTGCCAGCAGCGTAGCGGGAGGGCTGTACAATGAGCAGTTCTTC.

The CDR3 sequence is CASSQGFNNEQYF. Written as DNA, the CDR3 is TGTGCCAGTAGCCAGGGATTTAACAACGAGCAGTACTTC. V and J are TRBV19 and TRBJ2-7, with D perhaps matching TRBD1 (5 bases). The CDR3 covers 13 residues. Germline CDR1 is LNHDA and CDR2 is SQIVND (reference sequence). Trimming shortened V by 6 bases and J by 5 bases, and 14 bases separated the two germline ends. Based on the CDR3 plus reference TRBV19 and TRBJ2-7, the full variable domain is DGGITQSPKYLFRKEGQNVTLSCEQNLNHDAMYWYRQDPGQGLRLIYYSQIVNDFQKGDIAEGYSVSREKKESFPLTVTSAQKNPTAFYLCASSQGFNNEQYFGPGTRLTVT.

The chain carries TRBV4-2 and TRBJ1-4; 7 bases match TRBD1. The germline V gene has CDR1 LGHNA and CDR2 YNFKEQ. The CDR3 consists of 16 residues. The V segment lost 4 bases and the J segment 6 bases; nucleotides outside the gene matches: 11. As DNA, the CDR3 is TGTGCCAGCAGCCCGAGTGGGGGACAGTCCCATGAAAAACTGTTTTTT. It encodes CASSPSGGQSHEKLFF.

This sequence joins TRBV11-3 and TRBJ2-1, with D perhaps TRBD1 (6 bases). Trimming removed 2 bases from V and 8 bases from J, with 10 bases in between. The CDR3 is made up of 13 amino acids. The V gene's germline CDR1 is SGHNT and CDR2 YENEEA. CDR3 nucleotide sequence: TGTGCCAGCAGCTTATACAGGGCGTATGAGCAGTTCTTC. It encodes CASSLYRAYEQFF.

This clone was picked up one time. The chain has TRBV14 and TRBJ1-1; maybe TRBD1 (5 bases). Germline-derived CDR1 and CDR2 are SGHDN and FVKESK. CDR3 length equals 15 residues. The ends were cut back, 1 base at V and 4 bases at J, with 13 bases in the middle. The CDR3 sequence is CASSQGLGPSTEAFF. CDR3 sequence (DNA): TGTGCCAGCAGCCAAGGTCTGGGGCCGTCCACTGAAGCTTTCTTT.

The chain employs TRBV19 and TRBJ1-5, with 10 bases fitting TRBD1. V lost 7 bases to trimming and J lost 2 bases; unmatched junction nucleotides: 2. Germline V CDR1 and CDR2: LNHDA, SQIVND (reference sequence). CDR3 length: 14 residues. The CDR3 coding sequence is TGTGCCAGTACCGGGACAGGGGGCAATCAGCCCCAGCATTTT. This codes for CASTGTGGNQPQHF.

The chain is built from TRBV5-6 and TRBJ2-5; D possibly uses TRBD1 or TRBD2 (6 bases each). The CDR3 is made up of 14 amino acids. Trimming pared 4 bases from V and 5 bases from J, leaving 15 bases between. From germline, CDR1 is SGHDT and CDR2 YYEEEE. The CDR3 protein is CASSTERGAETQYF. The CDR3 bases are TGTGCCAGCAGCACCGAAAGGGGGGCTGAGACCCAGTACTTC. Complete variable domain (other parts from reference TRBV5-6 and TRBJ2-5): DAGVTQSPTHLIKTRGQQVTLRCSPKSGHDTVSWYQQALGQGPQFIFQYYEEEERQRGNFPDRFSGHQFPNYSSELNVNALLLGDSALYLCASSTERGAETQYFGPGTRLLVL.